A selection of T cell receptor beta chains follows, all from one sample in a study of shared clonotypes between healthy human individuals. Measured with immunoSEQ multiplex PCR; TCRdb has only the in-frame clones, and not every one. The sample shows about 590,000 clones, roughly 95% of them seen only once. Sequenced sample: naive CD8+ T cells sorted from blood. The receptor source for this set is a woman aged 25 to 45 in good health. Each CDR3 is given with its conserved first and last residue. Fields, in order: J gene, D gene, V gene, clone size, CDR3 protein, CDR3 DNA. D genes are given only for firm matches. Rows may omit the clone size; those that give it use once, few, many or a size class.

j_call: TRBJ2-7
d_call: TRBD2
v_call: TRBV7-9
clone_size: few
cdr3_aa: CASSFPGGYEQYF
cdr3_nt: TGTGCCAGCAGCTTCCCGGGGGGGTACGAGCAGTACTTC

j_call: TRBJ2-7
d_call: TRBD2
v_call: TRBV5-4
clone_size: -
cdr3_aa: CASSLTSGRAYEQYF
cdr3_nt: TGTGCCAGCAGCCTAACTAGCGGGAGGGCCTACGAGCAGTACTTC

j_call: TRBJ2-7
d_call: -
v_call: TRBV9
clone_size: -
cdr3_aa: CASSDGASYEQYF
cdr3_nt: TGTGCCAGCAGCGACGGGGCGTCTTACGAGCAGTACTTC

j_call: TRBJ1-5
d_call: -
v_call: TRBV2
clone_size: -
cdr3_aa: CASSGGIRQPQHF
cdr3_nt: TGTGCCAGCAGTGGGGGGATACGCCAGCCCCAGCATTTT

j_call: TRBJ2-3
d_call: TRBD2
v_call: TRBV5-4
clone_size: once
cdr3_aa: CASSRAGPSTDTQYF
cdr3_nt: TGTGCCAGCAGCCGAGCGGGACCTAGCACAGATACGCAGTATTTT

j_call: TRBJ2-7
d_call: -
v_call: TRBV2
clone_size: -
cdr3_aa: CASSESLGPTYEQYF
cdr3_nt: TGTGCCAGCAGTGAAAGCCTTGGTCCAACCTACGAGCAGTACTTC

j_call: TRBJ2-2
d_call: -
v_call: TRBV27
clone_size: -
cdr3_aa: CASSWDRVGELFF
cdr3_nt: TGTGCCAGCAGTTGGGACCGAGTCGGGGAGCTGTTTTTT

j_call: TRBJ2-5
d_call: TRBD1
v_call: TRBV2
clone_size: -
cdr3_aa: CAGEIGTGGARETQYF
cdr3_nt: TGTGCCGGAGAAATTGGGACAGGGGGCGCGAGGGAGACCCAGTACTTC

j_call: TRBJ2-1
d_call: -
v_call: TRBV6-1
clone_size: -
cdr3_aa: CASSEAWGGTYNEQFF
cdr3_nt: TGTGCCAGCAGTGAAGCCTGGGGGGGCACCTACAATGAGCAGTTCTTC

j_call: TRBJ1-2
d_call: TRBD1
v_call: TRBV6-5
clone_size: -
cdr3_aa: CASSRRDRYGYTF
cdr3_nt: TGTGCCAGCAGCCGCCGGGACAGATATGGCTACACCTTC

j_call: TRBJ2-7
d_call: TRBD2
v_call: TRBV27
clone_size: once
cdr3_aa: CASSPAGTAYEQYF
cdr3_nt: TGTGCCAGCAGCCCAGCGGGAACCGCCTACGAGCAGTACTTC

j_call: TRBJ2-5
d_call: -
v_call: TRBV10-2
clone_size: -
cdr3_aa: CASSEFQGQTQRGETQYF
cdr3_nt: TGCGCCAGCAGTGAGTTTCAAGGACAGACACAGCGTGGAGAGACCCAGTACTTC

j_call: TRBJ2-3
d_call: -
v_call: TRBV27
clone_size: -
cdr3_aa: CASTPQTSDTQYF
cdr3_nt: TGTGCCAGCACTCCCCAGACATCCGATACGCAGTATTTT

j_call: TRBJ2-7
d_call: -
v_call: TRBV5-6
clone_size: -
cdr3_aa: CASSSRTGPYEQYF
cdr3_nt: TGTGCCAGCAGCTCCCGGACCGGCCCCTACGAGCAGTACTTC

j_call: TRBJ2-1
d_call: -
v_call: TRBV4-1
clone_size: -
cdr3_aa: CASSQEPGSNEQFF
cdr3_nt: TGCGCCAGCAGCCAAGAACCGGGGAGCAATGAGCAGTTCTTC

j_call: TRBJ2-7
d_call: -
v_call: TRBV5-6
clone_size: -
cdr3_aa: CASSLSLGGISYEQYF
cdr3_nt: TGTGCCAGCAGCTTGTCTCTCGGGGGTATCTCCTACGAGCAGTACTTC

j_call: TRBJ2-5
d_call: -
v_call: TRBV27
clone_size: once
cdr3_aa: CASSLGAQGRETQYF
cdr3_nt: TGTGCCAGCAGTTTAGGAGCCCAGGGGAGAGAGACCCAGTACTTC

j_call: TRBJ1-1
d_call: -
v_call: TRBV6-5
clone_size: -
cdr3_aa: CARVPEGNTEAFF
cdr3_nt: TGTGCCAGAGTTCCGGAGGGGAACACTGAAGCTTTCTTT

j_call: TRBJ2-1
d_call: -
v_call: TRBV5-4
clone_size: -
cdr3_aa: CASSTPNEQFF
cdr3_nt: TGTGCCAGCAGCACTCCAAATGAGCAGTTCTTC

j_call: TRBJ2-2
d_call: TRBD1
v_call: TRBV16
clone_size: -
cdr3_aa: CASSHRTGANTGELFF
cdr3_nt: TGTGCCAGCAGCCATCGGACAGGCGCGAACACCGGGGAGCTGTTTTTT

j_call: TRBJ1-4
d_call: -
v_call: TRBV5-5
clone_size: -
cdr3_aa: CASSFYYISPGPNEKLFF
cdr3_nt: TGTGCCAGCAGCTTTTATTATATCTCCCCGGGGCCTAATGAAAAACTGTTTTTT

j_call: TRBJ1-3
d_call: -
v_call: TRBV28
clone_size: -
cdr3_aa: CASSFLGPGNTIYF
cdr3_nt: TGTGCCAGCAGTTTCTTAGGCCCTGGAAACACCATATATTTT

j_call: TRBJ2-1
d_call: -
v_call: TRBV6-1
clone_size: -
cdr3_aa: CASKGPGEQFF
cdr3_nt: TGTGCCAGCAAAGGGCCCGGTGAGCAGTTCTTC

j_call: TRBJ2-7
d_call: -
v_call: TRBV5-6
clone_size: -
cdr3_aa: CASSFWRGLEQYF
cdr3_nt: TGTGCCAGCAGTTTTTGGAGGGGGCTCGAGCAGTACTTC

j_call: TRBJ2-3
d_call: -
v_call: TRBV27
clone_size: once
cdr3_aa: CASSGQYTDTQYF
cdr3_nt: TGTGCCAGCAGTGGCCAGTACACAGATACGCAGTATTTT

j_call: TRBJ2-1
d_call: TRBD2
v_call: TRBV11-2
clone_size: once
cdr3_aa: CASSPRTSGRLEQFF
cdr3_nt: TGTGCCAGCAGCCCTAGGACTAGCGGGAGACTTGAGCAGTTCTTC

j_call: TRBJ2-7
d_call: TRBD2
v_call: TRBV4-2
clone_size: -
cdr3_aa: CASSQVPSGTYEQYF
cdr3_nt: TGTGCCAGCAGCCAAGTTCCTAGCGGGACCTACGAGCAGTACTTC

j_call: TRBJ2-3
d_call: TRBD2
v_call: TRBV5-1
clone_size: -
cdr3_aa: CASSGGTITDTQYF
cdr3_nt: TGCGCCAGCAGCGGCGGGACTATAACAGATACGCAGTATTTT

j_call: TRBJ1-1
d_call: -
v_call: TRBV21-1
clone_size: -
cdr3_aa: CASSKGADVMAFF
cdr3_nt: TGTGCCAGCAGCAAAGGGGCGGATGTGATGGCTTTCTTT

j_call: TRBJ1-5
d_call: TRBD1
v_call: TRBV28
clone_size: -
cdr3_aa: CASSLGGTGDQPQHF
cdr3_nt: TGTGCCAGCAGTTTAGGCGGGACAGGAGATCAGCCCCAGCATTTT

j_call: TRBJ2-7
d_call: TRBD1
v_call: TRBV28
clone_size: -
cdr3_aa: CASSSKDRLSLYEQYF
cdr3_nt: TGTGCCAGCAGTTCAAAGGACAGGCTGTCTCTGTACGAGCAGTACTTC

j_call: TRBJ2-1
d_call: -
v_call: TRBV19
clone_size: -
cdr3_aa: CASKMSGWNEQFF
cdr3_nt: TGTGCCAGTAAGATGTCAGGTTGGAATGAGCAGTTCTTC

j_call: TRBJ2-3
d_call: -
v_call: TRBV9
clone_size: -
cdr3_aa: CASSVGDSTDTQYF
cdr3_nt: TGTGCCAGCAGCGTGGGGGACAGCACAGATACGCAGTATTTT

j_call: TRBJ2-3
d_call: -
v_call: TRBV11-2
clone_size: -
cdr3_aa: CASSLIAVDTQYF
cdr3_nt: TGTGCCAGCAGCTTAATAGCGGTAGATACGCAGTATTTT

j_call: TRBJ2-3
d_call: -
v_call: TRBV7-9
clone_size: -
cdr3_aa: CASSLERGTDTQYF
cdr3_nt: TGTGCCAGCAGCTTAGAGCGGGGCACAGATACGCAGTATTTT

j_call: TRBJ2-7
d_call: TRBD2
v_call: TRBV13
clone_size: -
cdr3_aa: CASSSTSGSADEQYF
cdr3_nt: TGTGCCAGCAGCTCGACTAGCGGGAGTGCGGATGAGCAGTACTTC

j_call: TRBJ2-1
d_call: TRBD2
v_call: TRBV15
clone_size: -
cdr3_aa: CATSRDLAGYNELFF
cdr3_nt: TGTGCCACCAGCAGAGATCTAGCGGGGTACAATGAGCTGTTCTTC

j_call: TRBJ2-2
d_call: TRBD1
v_call: TRBV5-1
clone_size: -
cdr3_aa: CASSADRGDGELFF
cdr3_nt: TGCGCCAGCAGCGCGGACAGGGGAGACGGGGAGCTGTTTTTT

j_call: TRBJ2-2
d_call: TRBD1
v_call: TRBV11-3
clone_size: -
cdr3_aa: CASSQGTAGELFF
cdr3_nt: TGTGCCAGCAGCCAGGGGACAGCCGGGGAGCTGTTTTTT

j_call: TRBJ2-3
d_call: -
v_call: TRBV5-1
clone_size: -
cdr3_aa: CASSLDPADTQYF
cdr3_nt: TGCGCCAGCAGCTTGGACCCCGCAGATACGCAGTATTTT

j_call: TRBJ2-5
d_call: -
v_call: TRBV28
clone_size: -
cdr3_aa: CASSFRMRDLETQYF
cdr3_nt: TGTGCCAGCAGTTTCAGAATGCGGGACTTAGAGACCCAGTACTTC

j_call: TRBJ2-3
d_call: -
v_call: TRBV11-2
clone_size: -
cdr3_aa: CASSQEWRSAGRTDTQYF
cdr3_nt: TGTGCCAGCAGCCAGGAGTGGCGATCGGCGGGACGCACAGATACGCAGTATTTT

j_call: TRBJ1-2
d_call: -
v_call: TRBV29-1
clone_size: -
cdr3_aa: CSVDLLPRLPHDSGYGYTF
cdr3_nt: TGCAGCGTTGACCTACTTCCCCGTCTCCCCCACGACAGCGGTTATGGCTACACCTTC

j_call: TRBJ1-1
d_call: -
v_call: TRBV27
clone_size: -
cdr3_aa: CASSLFPGRNTEAFF
cdr3_nt: TGTGCCAGCAGTTTATTCCCGGGGAGGAACACTGAAGCTTTCTTT

j_call: TRBJ2-1
d_call: TRBD2
v_call: TRBV5-6
clone_size: -
cdr3_aa: CASSPPGTSGLLIYNEQFF
cdr3_nt: TGTGCCAGCAGCCCCCCCGGGACTAGCGGACTCCTGATTTACAATGAGCAGTTCTTC

j_call: TRBJ1-2
d_call: -
v_call: TRBV27
clone_size: few
cdr3_aa: CASSPAPQGGYGYTF
cdr3_nt: TGTGCCAGCAGCCCGGCACCACAGGGTGGCTATGGCTACACCTTC

j_call: TRBJ2-7
d_call: -
v_call: TRBV12-5
clone_size: once
cdr3_aa: CASGLGRELYEQYF
cdr3_nt: TGTGCTAGTGGTTTGGGCAGGGAACTTTACGAGCAGTACTTC

j_call: TRBJ2-1
d_call: -
v_call: TRBV9
clone_size: -
cdr3_aa: CASSEFGLGGNNEQFF
cdr3_nt: TGTGCCAGCAGCGAATTTGGACTAGGGGGGAACAATGAGCAGTTCTTC

j_call: TRBJ1-5
d_call: -
v_call: TRBV5-6
clone_size: -
cdr3_aa: CASSPMGTTQPQHF
cdr3_nt: TGTGCCAGCAGCCCGATGGGAACCACTCAGCCCCAGCATTTT

j_call: TRBJ2-7
d_call: TRBD2
v_call: TRBV6-5
clone_size: -
cdr3_aa: CASSWVAGGHYEQYF
cdr3_nt: TGTGCCAGCAGTTGGGTAGCGGGAGGTCACTACGAGCAGTACTTC

j_call: TRBJ1-1
d_call: -
v_call: TRBV14
clone_size: -
cdr3_aa: CASSLGQTPEAFF
cdr3_nt: TGTGCCAGCAGCCTAGGACAGACCCCGGAAGCTTTCTTT

j_call: TRBJ1-2
d_call: -
v_call: TRBV5-1
clone_size: -
cdr3_aa: CASSLAAEIDGYTF
cdr3_nt: TGCGCCAGCAGCTTGGCCGCGGAAATTGATGGCTACACCTTC

j_call: TRBJ2-1
d_call: -
v_call: TRBV19
clone_size: -
cdr3_aa: CASSIDRVQFNEQFF
cdr3_nt: TGTGCCAGTAGTATAGATCGAGTACAGTTCAATGAGCAGTTCTTC

j_call: TRBJ2-3
d_call: -
v_call: TRBV5-6
clone_size: few
cdr3_aa: CASSLKIDTQYF
cdr3_nt: TGTGCCAGCAGCTTAAAGATCGATACGCAGTATTTT

j_call: TRBJ2-5
d_call: -
v_call: TRBV4-1
clone_size: -
cdr3_aa: CASSQDMRGVGETQYF
cdr3_nt: TGCGCCAGCAGCCAAGATATGAGGGGCGTGGGGGAGACCCAGTACTTC

j_call: TRBJ2-2
d_call: -
v_call: TRBV15
clone_size: -
cdr3_aa: CATSSTPSFAAGRTGELFF
cdr3_nt: TGTGCCACCAGCAGTACTCCAAGTTTTGCAGCCGGGAGAACCGGGGAGCTGTTTTTT

j_call: TRBJ2-7
d_call: TRBD2
v_call: TRBV28
clone_size: -
cdr3_aa: CASRLTRSSLRGLASYEQYF
cdr3_nt: TGTGCCAGCAGGTTGACGCGAAGCAGTCTCAGGGGACTAGCCTCCTACGAGCAGTACTTC

j_call: TRBJ1-2
d_call: TRBD1
v_call: TRBV30
clone_size: -
cdr3_aa: CAWRQGWAYGYTF
cdr3_nt: TGTGCCTGGAGACAGGGGTGGGCCTATGGCTACACCTTC

j_call: TRBJ2-2
d_call: TRBD2
v_call: TRBV5-6
clone_size: -
cdr3_aa: CASSLGSLAGDHGELFF
cdr3_nt: TGTGCCAGCAGCTTGGGGTCGCTAGCGGGAGATCACGGGGAGCTGTTTTTT